Following are 28 T cell receptor beta chains from one sample sequenced in a study of blood T cell repertoires in COVID-19. The assay was immunoSEQ multiplex PCR, and TCRdb's table has in-frame clones only and misses some. Here the sample spans tens of thousands of clones, roughly 95% being singletons. Input material: peripheral blood. These receptors were taken from a human donor with active COVID-19. The donor label of this sample is uncertain.

The chain recombines TRBV28 with TRBJ2-5; D is possibly TRBD1 (5 bases). Germline-derived CDR1 and CDR2 are MDHEN and SYDVKM. The V end lost 5 bases, the J end lost 3 bases, and 10 bases lay between the germline ends. This CDR3 has 13 residues. The CDR3 reads CASSRQLEETQYF. DNA of the CDR3: TGTGCCAGCAGTCGACAGTTAGAAGAGACCCAGTACTTC.

This rearrangement joins TRBV7-8 to TRBJ1-4; 7 nucleotides align to TRBD1. The CDR3 has 15 amino acids. Germline CDR1 reads SGHVS; CDR2 reads FQNEAQ. Unmatched junction bases numbered 10, after V lost 4 bases and J lost 8 bases. Here the CDR3 reads CASSSSGIRGEKLFF. The CDR3, as DNA: TGTGCCAGCAGCTCCTCCGGGATCAGGGGGGAAAAACTGTTTTTT.

The gene calls are TRBV10-3 and TRBJ1-5; TRBD1 aligns across 9 bases. Germline V lookup: CDR1 ENHRY, CDR2 SYGVKD. This CDR3 has 18 residues. Trimming took 0 bases from V and 4 from J; bases not matched to a gene: 10. CDR3 nucleotides: TGTGCCATCAGTGAGTCGATAAGGACAGGGGACGGGAATCAGCCCCAGCATTTT. This sequence encodes CAISESIRTGDGNQPQHF.

The chain uses TRBV7-9 and TRBJ1-4; weak D call: TRBD1 (6 bases). The CDR3 is made up of 17 amino acids. The V gene's germline CDR1 is SEHNR and CDR2 FQNEAQ (reference sequence). Trimming removed 3 bases from V and 3 bases from J, with 17 bases in between. The chain's CDR3 is CASSLMAGGTANEKLFF. The CDR3 DNA sequence: TGTGCCAGCAGCTTGATGGCGGGGGGCACGGCTAATGAAAAACTGTTTTTT.

The chain has TRBV12-3 or TRBV12-4 and TRBJ2-3; unclear D gene. Trimming left V 1 base short and J 14 bases short, with 13 bases between. The CDR3 loop spans 12 amino acids. The CDR3 nucleotides read TGTGCCAGCAGTTTAGGGTTGGCTAGTTTGTATTTT. Translating gives CASSLGLASLYF.

The chain links TRBV21-1 to TRBJ1-5; no check of the table's D call, TRBD1, against the DNA was made. TRBV21-1 is a listed pseudogene. This CDR3 spans 16 amino acids. The CDR3 loop is CASIKTGGNSNQPQHF. The DNA of the CDR3 is TGTGCCAGCATTAAAACAGGGGGCAATAGCAATCAGCCCCAGCATTTT.

This clone showed up just once. The chain is built from TRBV5-1 and TRBJ2-3; the D gene is possibly TRBD1 (7 bases). Germline V gives CDR1 SGHRS, CDR2 YFSETQ. The length of the CDR3 is 15 residues. V was pared by 0 bases and J by 5 bases, with 13 bases between. CDR3: CASSLDARGEDTQYF. Here the CDR3 DNA reads TGCGCCAGCAGCTTGGATGCCAGGGGGGAAGATACGCAGTATTTT.

This chain uses TRBV28 with TRBJ2-1; 10 bases fit TRBD2. V was pared by 5 bases and J by 11 bases, with 6 bases of the junction left unmatched. This CDR3 contains 13 residues. The germline CDR1 and CDR2 sequences are MDHEN and SYDVKM. CDR3 protein: CASSSGRAAKQFF. The CDR3 bases are TGTGCCAGCAGTAGCGGGAGGGCCGCGAAGCAGTTCTTC.

The rearrangement joins TRBV27 to TRBJ2-1, with 11 nucleotides matching TRBD2. V gave up 8 bases and J gave up 7 bases; unmatched junction bases: 19. CDR1 is MNHEY and CDR2 is SMNVEV in the germline V gene (reference sequence). The CDR3 loop spans 18 amino acids. CDR3 amino acids: CASAVAGGPSTVSNEQFF. Written as DNA, the CDR3 is TGTGCCAGCGCCGTAGCGGGAGGGCCCTCGACCGTGTCTAATGAGCAGTTCTTC.

The table lists this clone with a few counts. The rearrangement links TRBV2 to TRBJ1-6; perhaps TRBD1 as D (5 bases). The CDR3 is 15 amino acids. Germline values: CDR1 SNHLY, CDR2 FYNNEI. V lost 9 bases to trimming and J lost 14 bases, with 26 bases between them. CDR3 sequence reads: CARGARDFLLGALHF. The DNA for the CDR3 is TGTGCCAGAGGGGCTAGGGACTTCCTCCTAGGGGCCCTCCACTTT.

The CDR3 spells CASSVARTGDTQYF. The CDR3 DNA is TGTGCCAGCAGCGTAGCACGGACTGGAGATACGCAGTATTTT. The chain couples TRBV9 to TRBJ2-3; possible D gene TRBD2, 5 bases. This CDR3 is built from 14 residues. Trimming took 0 bases from V and 5 from J, leaving 10 bases between them. CDR1 is SGDLS, CDR2 YYNGEE, per germline.

This chain joins TRBV28 and TRBJ2-1; D uncertain. Looked up from germline, CDR1 is MDHEN and CDR2 is SYDVKM. The CDR3 sequence is 11 residues long. Trimming shortened V by 3 bases and J by 7 bases, and 4 bases separated the two germline ends. The CDR3 sequence: CASSFANEQFF. DNA for the CDR3: TGTGCCAGCAGTTTCGCGAATGAGCAGTTCTTC.

The CDR3 here is CSVAVRASGNTIYF. In DNA form, the CDR3 reads TGCAGCGTTGCGGTCAGGGCCTCTGGAAACACCATATATTTT. The genes are TRBV29-1 and TRBJ1-3; D perhaps matches TRBD1 (5 bases). The CDR3 loop spans 14 amino acids. Germline V gives CDR1 SQVTM, CDR2 ANQGSEA. Trimming left V 4 bases short and J 0 bases short, with 10 bases between.

Only one count was recorded for this clone. This chain joins TRBV18 and TRBJ1-6; 9 bases are a match to TRBD1. Germline V CDR1 and CDR2: KGHSH, LQKENI. The J segment lost 0 bases and the V segment lost 6 bases, leaving 9 bases of the junction unmatched. This CDR3 spans 18 amino acids. The CDR3 DNA sequence: TGTGCCAGCTCCAACGCCGGACAGGGGAGCTCCTATAATTCACCCCTCCACTTT. The encoded protein is CASSNAGQGSSYNSPLHF.

The chain recombines TRBV19 with TRBJ2-1; TRBD2 matches 9 bases. The CDR3 consists of 14 residues. After removal of 3 bases from V and 3 bases from J, the junction contained 0 bases not matched to a gene. From germline, CDR1 is LNHDA and CDR2 SQIVND (reference sequence). The CDR3 is CASSISGSYNEQFF. CDR3 bases: TGTGCCAGTAGTATTAGCGGGAGCTACAATGAGCAGTTCTTC.

There are a few counts of this clone. This sequence joins TRBV11-3 and TRBJ2-2; TRBD1 aligns across 9 bases. The germline V gene encodes CDR1 SGHNT and CDR2 YENEEA. The ends lost 5 bases at V and 3 bases at J; junction bases unmatched: 4. CDR3 length: 15 residues. CDR3 amino acids: CASSNRGQDTGELFF. In DNA form, the CDR3 reads TGTGCCAGCAGCAACAGGGGGCAGGACACCGGGGAGCTGTTTTTT. Full variable domain (remainder filled in from reference TRBV11-3 and TRBJ2-2): EAGVVQSPRYKIIEKKQPVAFWCNPISGHNTLYWYLQNLGQGPELLIRYENEEAVDDSQLPKDRFSAERLKGVDSTLKIQPAELGDSAVYLCASSNRGQDTGELFFGEGSRLTVL.

This chain connects TRBV3-1 (or the pseudogene TRBV3-2) to TRBJ2-7; no definite D call. This CDR3 comprises 15 residues. CDR1 and CDR2 (germline): LGHDT, YNNKEL (reference sequence). Trimming took off 4 bases at V and 7 bases at J, with 20 bases between the two ends. CDR3 region: CASSPPLVDTVEQYF. Written as DNA, the CDR3 is TGTGCCAGCAGCCCGCCTTTGGTAGATACGGTGGAGCAGTACTTC.

The gene calls are TRBV15 and TRBJ2-5; 7 bases map to TRBD1. V lost 0 bases and J lost 3; bases outside the gene matches: 4. The CDR3 length is 15 residues. Germline V gives CDR1 LNHNV, CDR2 YYDKDF (reference sequence). Here the CDR3 DNA reads TGTGCCACCAGCAGAGACCACGGGACAGAAGAGACCCAGTACTTC. Translation gives CATSRDHGTEETQYF.

This rearrangement joins TRBV18 to TRBJ1-1; perhaps TRBD1 as D (5 bases). Germline values: CDR1 KGHSH, CDR2 LQKENI. Trimming pared 0 bases from V and 4 bases from J, leaving 12 bases between. This CDR3 is 15 amino acids long. The CDR3 sequence is CASSPPTASGTEAFF. CDR3 DNA: TGTGCCAGCTCACCACCGACAGCGTCAGGCACTGAAGCTTTCTTT.

The chain joins TRBV5-1 to TRBJ1-2; weak D call: TRBD1 (6 bases). CDR3 length: 15 amino acids. V shed 6 bases and J shed 1 base, with 16 bases lying between them. CDR1 is SGHRS, CDR2 YFSETQ, per germline. DNA for the CDR3: TGCGCCAGCAACCCGGGGGGGCCAGATAACTATGGCTACACCTTC. Its protein product is CASNPGGPDNYGYTF.

V is TRBV14 and J is TRBJ1-4; no clear D gene. V shed 4 bases and J shed 5 bases, with 14 bases lying between them. Germline V gene sequence: CDR1 SGHDN, CDR2 FVKESK. The CDR3 has 15 residues. CDR3 sequence (DNA): TGTGCCAGCAGCCGAGAAGCGGGCGTGAATGAAAAACTGTTTTTT. Translating gives CASSREAGVNEKLFF.

The chain combines TRBV4-1 with TRBJ1-2; D ambiguous. Germline CDR1 is MGHRA and CDR2 is YSYEKL. V was cut by 4 bases and J by 2 bases, with 20 bases left in between. The CDR3 contains 17 residues. Written as DNA, the CDR3 is TGCGCCAGCAGCCTACACAGTCCGGTGAACACAAACTATGGCTACACCTTC. It is translated as CASSLHSPVNTNYGYTF.

This chain connects TRBV15 to TRBJ1-5; possibly TRBD1 for D (5 bases). V gave up 5 bases and J gave up 3 bases, with 14 bases separating them. Germline CDR1 LNHNV, CDR2 YYDKDF (reference sequence). This CDR3 is 15 amino acids long. Written as DNA, the CDR3 is TGTGCCACCAGCGGGGAACGGGGGGTCAATCAGCCCCAGCATTTT. Protein product: CATSGERGVNQPQHF.

V and J are TRBV27 and TRBJ1-2; tentatively, D is TRBD1 (6 bases). This CDR3 contains 15 residues. The V and J ends lost 2 bases and 8 bases respectively, with 18 bases between them. Germline values: CDR1 MNHEY, CDR2 SMNVEV (reference sequence). The CDR3 protein is CASSLSTGNMGGYTF. The CDR3, as DNA: TGTGCCAGCAGTTTAAGTACAGGGAATATGGGAGGCTACACCTTC.

This chain links TRBV4-1 with TRBJ2-7; TRBD1 matches 7 bases. Per the germline V gene, CDR1 is MGHRA and CDR2 is YSYEKL. Unmatched junction bases numbered 4, after V lost 2 bases and J lost 6 bases. The CDR3 sequence is 13 residues long. In DNA, the CDR3 is TGCGCCAGCAGCCAACAGGGGGTACGCGAGCAGTACTTC. This translates into CASSQQGVREQYF.

V is TRBV6-5 and J is TRBJ1-1, with D unclear. CDR3 size: 13 residues. V was shortened by 3 bases and J by 3 bases, with 8 bases between the two germline ends. CDR1 and CDR2 (germline): MNHEY, SVGAGI. The CDR3 region is CASSYEVDTEAFF. Here the CDR3 DNA reads TGTGCCAGCAGTTATGAGGTGGACACTGAAGCTTTCTTT.

The chain carries TRBV5-6 and TRBJ2-1; D call uncertain. The V gene lost 4 bases and the J gene lost 4 bases, with 6 bases spanning the gap. Germline CDR1 SGHDT, CDR2 YYEEEE. This CDR3 spans 12 amino acids. The CDR3 region is CASSRSYNEQFF. The CDR3 nucleotides are TGTGCCAGCAGCCGCAGTTACAATGAGCAGTTCTTC.

V usage is TRBV5-1 and J usage is TRBJ2-5, with D tentatively TRBD1 (5 bases). V lost 0 bases and J lost 5, with 11 bases in between. Germline CDR1 SGHRS, CDR2 YFSETQ. The CDR3 contains 14 residues. The CDR3 is CASSLVQGRETQYF. DNA of the CDR3: TGCGCCAGCAGCTTGGTTCAGGGTCGGGAGACCCAGTACTTC.